These 17 T cell receptor beta chains were all obtained from the same sample, sequenced in a study of T cell clonotyping in hematopoietic cell transplantation. The time point here: recipient sample about 28 days before transplant, after cytoreduction. TCRdb's copy holds only in-frame clones and misses some; the assay was immunoSEQ multiplex PCR. The table records fewer than 25,000 clones, about nine tenths of them present only once. This specimen consisted of peripheral blood mononuclear cells, obtained before stem cell transplant. The source of these receptors is a man between 18 and 29 years old with biphenotypic leukemia. Some clones in this sample may be carry-over from other donors' samples.

In nucleotides, the CDR3 is TGTGCCAGCAGGACCGGGACTAGCACAGATACGCAGTATTTT. Encoded protein: CASRTGTSTDTQYF. The V call is TRBV6-5, the J call TRBJ2-3; possibly TRBD2 for D (6 bases). CDR1 MNHEY and CDR2 SVGAGI come from the germline V gene. This CDR3 has 14 amino acids. V was trimmed by 6 bases and J by 0 bases, leaving 10 bases between them.

This chain connects TRBV29-1 to TRBJ1-2; D is undetermined. The CDR3 spans 13 residues. The V gene's germline CDR1 is SQVTM and CDR2 ANQGSEA. The V end was cut by 0 bases, the J end by 8 bases, with 13 bases between. CDR3 coding DNA: TGCAGCGTTGAAGATCCGAGGGTTAGCGGCTACACCTTC. It codes for CSVEDPRVSGYTF.

The V and J genes are TRBV13 and TRBJ2-7; TRBD1 agrees at 10 bases. The length of the CDR3 is 15 residues. Germline-derived CDR1 and CDR2 are PRHDT and FYEKMQ (reference sequence). The ends lost 4 bases at V and 3 bases at J; junction bases unmatched: 6. The CDR3 protein is CASSSKGTGDYEQYF. DNA for the CDR3: TGTGCCAGCAGCTCGAAGGGGACAGGGGACTACGAGCAGTACTTC.

The CDR3 is CATSVGTGNYEQYF. The CDR3 coding sequence is TGTGCCACTTCCGTTGGGACAGGGAATTACGAGCAGTACTTC. V usage is TRBV19 and J usage is TRBJ2-7; 9 bases match TRBD1. CDR1 is LNHDA and CDR2 is SQIVND in the germline V gene (reference sequence). J was trimmed by 4 bases and V by 10 bases; bases with no gene match: 11. The CDR3 runs 14 residues.

V gene TRBV11-3 combines with J gene TRBJ2-1; 14 nucleotides match TRBD2. This CDR3 is built from 17 residues. CDR1 SGHNT and CDR2 YENEEA come from the germline V gene. The junction had 5 bases not matched to a gene; V was cut back by 3 bases and J by 4 bases. CDR3 loop: CASSFGTSGSVYNEQFF. Written as DNA, the CDR3 is TGTGCCAGCAGCTTCGGGACTAGCGGGAGTGTATACAATGAGCAGTTCTTC.

V gene TRBV4-1 combines with J gene TRBJ2-7; 8 positions match TRBD1. CDR1 and CDR2 (germline): MGHRA, YSYEKL. V shed 4 bases, J shed 7 bases, and the junction held 9 bases outside the gene matches. The CDR3 has 14 residues. The CDR3 reads CASSPPGTGEEQYF. As DNA, the CDR3 is TGCGCCAGCAGCCCGCCCGGGACAGGCGAGGAGCAGTACTTC.

The genes are TRBV6-5 and TRBJ1-3; D possibly corresponds to TRBD1 (6 bases). V was clipped by 6 bases and J by 7 bases, with 16 bases between them. The CDR3 totals 14 residues. Germline assignment: CDR1 MNHEY and CDR2 SVGAGI. CDR3 sequence reads: CASSLQGFTNTIYF. CDR3 DNA sequence: TGTGCCAGCAGCCTTCAGGGGTTTACGAACACCATATATTTT.

This clone is a singleton in its sample. The V call is TRBV19, the J call TRBJ1-5; 8 bases are shared with TRBD1. J gave up 7 bases and V 5 bases, and 4 bases lay outside the gene matches. CDR1 is LNHDA and CDR2 is SQIVND in the germline V gene (reference sequence). This CDR3 has 13 residues. CDR3 amino acids: CASSSDRDQPQHF. The DNA of the CDR3 is TGTGCCAGTAGTTCGGACAGGGACCAGCCCCAGCATTTT.

This rearrangement joins TRBV14 to TRBJ2-7; 7 nucleotides match TRBD2. The CDR3 runs 13 residues. Germline V gene lookup returns CDR1 SGHDN and CDR2 FVKESK. V gave up 4 bases and J gave up 7 bases; unmatched junction bases: 7. The CDR3 coding sequence is TGTGCCAGCAGCCTCACCTGGGGGGGGGAGCAGTACTTC. Amino acids: CASSLTWGGEQYF.

The CDR3 sequence is CASSGRTGGSEKLFF. The CDR3 nucleotides are TGTGCCAGCAGCGGAAGGACAGGGGGCAGTGAAAAACTGTTTTTT. The rearrangement joins TRBV9 to TRBJ1-4; 11 positions match TRBD1. V was pared by 3 bases and J by 7 bases, with 5 bases of the junction left unmatched. There are 15 residues in the CDR3. Germline V gene sequence: CDR1 SGDLS, CDR2 YYNGEE.

The rearrangement links TRBV7-2 to TRBJ1-2; 7 bases agree with TRBD1. The CDR3 runs to 15 residues. Germline CDR1 reads SGHTA; CDR2 reads FQGNSA. J gave up 4 bases and V 5 bases, and 10 bases lay outside the gene matches. CDR3 sequence reads: CASSPAGTDSYGYTF. Written as DNA, the CDR3 is TGTGCCAGCAGCCCCGCCGGGACAGATAGCTATGGCTACACCTTC.

This chain connects TRBV9 to TRBJ1-2, with 9 nucleotides matching TRBD1. The CDR3 is 14 residues long. The germline CDR1 and CDR2 sequences are SGDLS and YYNGEE. Trimming took 9 bases from V and 8 from J; bases not matched to a gene: 14. This CDR3 reads CATRAVQGAEGYTF. CDR3 nucleotides: TGTGCCACAAGAGCGGTACAGGGGGCTGAGGGCTACACCTTC.

The chain employs TRBV4-3 and TRBJ2-3; 8 positions agree with TRBD2. V lost 0 bases to trimming and J lost 5 bases; unmatched junction nucleotides: 7. The CDR3 loop spans 16 amino acids. CDR1 is LGHNA, CDR2 YSLEER, per germline. The DNA for the CDR3 is TGCGCCAGCAGCCAAGACCATAGCGGGGAGGGAGATACGCAGTATTTT. This translates into CASSQDHSGEGDTQYF.

V usage is TRBV19 and J usage is TRBJ2-3, with TRBD2 as a possible D gene (5 bases). The CDR3 covers 12 residues. Per the germline V gene, CDR1 is LNHDA and CDR2 is SQIVND (reference sequence). V was clipped by 3 bases and J by 5 bases, with 6 bases between them. CDR3 DNA: TGTGCCAGTAGTATCCGGGGAGATACGCAGTATTTT. As protein: CASSIRGDTQYF.

The J gene is TRBJ2-5, the V gene TRBV4-1; D unresolved. This CDR3 is built from 14 residues. Germline CDR1 reads MGHRA; CDR2 reads YSYEKL. Trimming removed 4 bases at V and 2 bases at J, with 11 bases between. The CDR3 spells CASSPQLSQETQYF. The CDR3 nucleotides are TGCGCCAGCAGCCCCCAGCTTTCTCAAGAGACCCAGTACTTC.

This clone showed up just a few times. The rearrangement links TRBV7-9 to TRBJ1-5; perhaps TRBD1 as D (6 bases). Looked up from germline, CDR1 is SEHNR and CDR2 is FQNEAQ (reference sequence). The CDR3 extends over 17 amino acids. The V gene lost 3 bases and the J gene lost 2 bases, with 17 bases spanning the gap. The CDR3 spells CASSLGLDSGGNQPQHF. The CDR3 DNA follows: TGTGCCAGCAGCTTGGGGTTGGACAGCGGAGGCAATCAGCCCCAGCATTTT.

The chain has TRBV9 and TRBJ2-1; D is unresolved. The germline gives CDR1 SGDLS, CDR2 YYNGEE. With 0 bases removed from V and 12 bases from J, the gap between germline ends came to 19 bases. The CDR3 length is 15 residues. The CDR3 here is CASSVDWAVGVVQFF. Written as DNA, the CDR3 is TGTGCCAGCAGCGTAGACTGGGCCGTGGGTGTGGTGCAGTTCTTC.